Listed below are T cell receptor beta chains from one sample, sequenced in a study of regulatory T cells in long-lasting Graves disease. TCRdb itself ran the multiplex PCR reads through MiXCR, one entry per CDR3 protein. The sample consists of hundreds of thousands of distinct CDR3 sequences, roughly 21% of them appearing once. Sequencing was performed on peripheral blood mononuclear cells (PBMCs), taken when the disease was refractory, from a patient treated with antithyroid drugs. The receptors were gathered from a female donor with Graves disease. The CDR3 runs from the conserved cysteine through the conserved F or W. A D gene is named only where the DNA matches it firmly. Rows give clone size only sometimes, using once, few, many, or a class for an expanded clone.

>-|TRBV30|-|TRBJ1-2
TGTGCCTGGAGTGCCGTGCGTCAGGGCTCCGGCTACACCTTC
CAWSAVRQGSGYTF
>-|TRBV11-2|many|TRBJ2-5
TGTGCCAGCAGCTTAGATCGGGACGCCCAGTACTTC
CASSLDRDAQYF
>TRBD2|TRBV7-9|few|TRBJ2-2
TGTGCCAGCAGCTTAAATAGCGGGAGAGGTAACACCGGGGAGCTGTTTTTT
CASSLNSGRGNTGELFF
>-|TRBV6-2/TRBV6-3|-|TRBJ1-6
TGTGCCAGCGTTAGACAAGTCTATAATTCACCCCTCCACTTT
CASVRQVYNSPLHF
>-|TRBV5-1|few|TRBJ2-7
TGCGCCAGCAGCTTGAATGGACACTCCTACGAGCAGTACTTC
CASSLNGHSYEQYF
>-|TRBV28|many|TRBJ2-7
TGTGCCAGCAGTTACCCTGGGTTAGGCTACGAGCAGTACTTC
CASSYPGLGYEQYF
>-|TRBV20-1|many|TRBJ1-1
TGCAGTTCCCGCAGGCGGGTCACTGAAGCTTTCTTT
CSSRRRVTEAFF
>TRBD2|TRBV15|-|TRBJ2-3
TGTGCCACCAGCAGAGGAACTAGCGGGGCCACAGATACGCAGTATTTT
CATSRGTSGATDTQYF
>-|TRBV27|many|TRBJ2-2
TGTGCCAGCTCACCCTATGGAGCGTCCGGGGAGCTGTTTTTT
CASSPYGASGELFF
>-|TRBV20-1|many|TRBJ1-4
TGCAGTGCTCCCCTTCCTAGGGGTCGAGGAGAAAAACTGTTTTTT
CSAPLPRGRGEKLFF
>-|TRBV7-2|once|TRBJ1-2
TGTGCCAGCAGCCAGGTACTGGCAGCATTCTCTTATGGCTACACCTTC
CASSQVLAAFSYGYTF
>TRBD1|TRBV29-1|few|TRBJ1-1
TGCAGCGTCGCACTCCGGAAGGACAGGGGGCTTACTGAAGCTTTCTTT
CSVALRKDRGLTEAFF
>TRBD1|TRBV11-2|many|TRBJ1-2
TGTGCCAGCAGCCACCTCAGGGGGAAGCTCCCGGCCTATGGCTACACCTTC
CASSHLRGKLPAYGYTF
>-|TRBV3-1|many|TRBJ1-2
TGTGCCAGCAGCCAAGGAGCAGGGAGCTATGGCTACACCTTC
CASSQGAGSYGYTF
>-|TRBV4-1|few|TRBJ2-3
TGCGCCAGCAGCCAGGTGTCCACAGATACGCAGTATTTT
CASSQVSTDTQYF
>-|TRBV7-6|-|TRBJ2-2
TGTGCCAGCAGCTTATTAGATGGGACGAACACCGGGGAGCTGTTTTTT
CASSLLDGTNTGELFF
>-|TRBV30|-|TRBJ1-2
TGTGCCTGGAGTGCTGGGGGCCCCTATGGCTACACCTTC
CAWSAGGPYGYTF
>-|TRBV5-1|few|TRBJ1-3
TGCGCCAGCAGCACGGACGGGACCCTCGGAAACACCATATATTTT
CASSTDGTLGNTIYF